This paragraph covers one TCR beta chain sequence. Its antigen is still unknown. Libraries of TCR beta came from iRepertoire HTBI primers plus Arm-PCR of CDR3 regions. TCRdb reprocessed the multiplex PCR reads with MiXCR, giving one entry per CDR3 protein. The repertoire holds hundreds of thousands of distinct CDR3 sequences, with 16% as singletons. Per the germline V gene, CDR1 is GTSNPN and CDR2 is SVGIG (reference sequence). With V trimmed by 2 bases and J by 1 base, 4 bases remained unmatched. The CDR3 runs 16 residues. The record originates from a study of regulatory T cells in long-lasting Graves disease. Study results and limitations: The study found TRBV28, TRBJ1-2 and TRBJ2-5 favored in persistent disease.

Noted time point: newly diagnosed GD, antithyroid drugs for less than 3 months. With RNA extracted from PBMCs as input, the TCR library was made. This sample was shared with a second study, whose subject was T cells in Graves' hyperthyroidism and ophthalmopathy.

V gene TRBV30 combines with J gene TRBJ1-6, with 8 bases matching TRBD1. This receptor was taken from a woman between 25 and 40 years old with Graves disease. Sequencing used peripheral blood mononuclear cells (PBMCs), obtained at new diagnosis, from a patient treated with antithyroid drugs. Here the CDR3 reads CAWSSRQGSYNSPLHF. DNA of the CDR3: TGTGCCTGGAGTTCCCGACAGGGGTCCTATAATTCACCCCTCCACTTT.